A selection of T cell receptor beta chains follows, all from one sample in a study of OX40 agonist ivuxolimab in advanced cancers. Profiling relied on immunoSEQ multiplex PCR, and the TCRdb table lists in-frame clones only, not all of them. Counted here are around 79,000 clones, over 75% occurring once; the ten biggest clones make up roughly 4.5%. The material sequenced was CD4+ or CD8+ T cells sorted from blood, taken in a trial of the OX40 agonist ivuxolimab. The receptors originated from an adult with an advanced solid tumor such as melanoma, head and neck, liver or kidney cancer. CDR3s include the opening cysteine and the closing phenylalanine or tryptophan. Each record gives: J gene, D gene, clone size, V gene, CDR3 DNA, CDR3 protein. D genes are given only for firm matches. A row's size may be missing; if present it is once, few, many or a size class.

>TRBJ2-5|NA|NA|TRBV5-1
TGCGCCAGCAGCTTGGCCCGGGGCCAAGAGACCCAGTACTTC
CASSLARGQETQYF
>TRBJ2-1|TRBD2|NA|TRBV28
TGTGCCAGCAGTGGGGCGGCTAGCGGGAGGGCAAATGAGCAGTTCTTC
CASSGAASGRANEQFF
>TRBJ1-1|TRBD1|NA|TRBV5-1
TGCGCCAGCAGCGGAACCGGGACAGTGAACACTGAAGCTTTCTTT
CASSGTGTVNTEAFF
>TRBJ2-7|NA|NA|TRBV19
TGTGCCAGTATGGATTTAAACGAGCCCCTCCAGTACTTC
CASMDLNEPLQYF
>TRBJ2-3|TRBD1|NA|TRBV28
TGTGCCAGCAGTGGTCAACAGGGGGGCACAGATACGCAGTATTTT
CASSGQQGGTDTQYF
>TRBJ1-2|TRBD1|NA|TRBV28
TGTGCGACAGGGGGATATGGCTACACCTTC
CATGGYGYTF
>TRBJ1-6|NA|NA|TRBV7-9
TGTGCCAGCAGCTTAGACGGGATCCAACCCCTCCACTTT
CASSLDGIQPLHF
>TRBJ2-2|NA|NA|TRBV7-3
TGTGCCAGCAGCTTAGGGGCTCCAGGGGCCGCCGGGGAGCTGTTTTTT
CASSLGAPGAAGELFF
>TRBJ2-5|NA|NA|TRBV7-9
TGTGCCAGCAGCTTATCTACCCAAGAGACCCAGTACTTC
CASSLSTQETQYF
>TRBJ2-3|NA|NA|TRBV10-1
TGCGCCAGCAGTGACAGATATAGCACAGATACGCAGTATTTT
CASSDRYSTDTQYF
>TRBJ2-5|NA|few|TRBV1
TGCACCAGCAGCCACGGGACTTCGGGGACCCAGTACTTC
CTSSHGTSGTQYF
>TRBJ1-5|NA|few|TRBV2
TGTGCCAGCAGCGGACAGATCAATCAGCCCCAGCATTTT
CASSGQINQPQHF
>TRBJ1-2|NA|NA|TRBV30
TGTGCCTGGAGGTTGGACAGTTATGGCTACACCTTC
CAWRLDSYGYTF
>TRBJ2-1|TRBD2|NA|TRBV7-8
TGTGCCAGCAGCCCGCTGAGACTAGCGGGATTTTACAATGAGCAGTTCTTC
CASSPLRLAGFYNEQFF
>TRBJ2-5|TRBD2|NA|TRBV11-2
TGTGCCAGCAGCTTCGCGGGGACTAGCGGGTCGGGGGCCCAGTACTTC
CASSFAGTSGSGAQYF
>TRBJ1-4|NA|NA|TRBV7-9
TGTGCCAGCAGCTTAGCGTCGTGGGAAAAACTGTTTTTT
CASSLASWEKLFF
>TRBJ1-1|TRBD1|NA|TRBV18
TGTGCCAGCTCACCCAGCGGGAGCCTGGACAGGGCTGAAGCTTTCTTT
CASSPSGSLDRAEAFF
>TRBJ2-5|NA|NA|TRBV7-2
TGTGCCAGCAGCTTAGAGGGAGTACTGGGCGAGACCCAGTACTTC
CASSLEGVLGETQYF
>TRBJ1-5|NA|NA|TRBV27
TGTGCCAGCAGTTTCGAGGTCAATCAGCCCCAGCATTTT
CASSFEVNQPQHF
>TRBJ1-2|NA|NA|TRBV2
TGTGCCAGCCTACCCTCCTTGCTAGTTGGGGATGGCTATGGCTACACCTTC
CASLPSLLVGDGYGYTF
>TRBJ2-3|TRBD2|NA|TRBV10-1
TGCGCCAGCAGCTTTAGCGGGAGGTATACAGATACGCAGTATTTT
CASSFSGRYTDTQYF
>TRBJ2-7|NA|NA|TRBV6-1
TGTGCCAGCAGCCTCCGGGAGAGCTCCTACGAGCAGTACTTC
CASSLRESSYEQYF
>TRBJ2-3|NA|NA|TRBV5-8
TGTGCCAGCAGCGCCTCCCTCGACGGTAGCACAGATACGCAGTATTTT
CASSASLDGSTDTQYF
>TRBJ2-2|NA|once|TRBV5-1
TGCGCCAGCAGCTTATCGACGTCAGGCAACACCGGGGAGCTGTTTTTT
CASSLSTSGNTGELFF
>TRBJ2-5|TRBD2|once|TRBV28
TGTGCCAGCAGTTCCATACAGCTAGCGGGAGGTGAGACCCAGTACTTC
CASSSIQLAGGETQYF
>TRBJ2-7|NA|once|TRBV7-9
TGTGCCAGCAGCCCGGGACCTCAGAGCTACGAGCAGTACTTC
CASSPGPQSYEQYF
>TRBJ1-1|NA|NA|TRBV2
TGTGCCAGCAGTGGGTGGGGGATGGACACTGAAGCTTTCTTT
CASSGWGMDTEAFF
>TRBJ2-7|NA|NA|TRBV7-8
TGTGCCAGCAGCTCATCCACGGCTCCCAACGAGCAGTACTTC
CASSSSTAPNEQYF
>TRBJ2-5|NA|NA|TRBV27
TGTGCCAGCAGTTTATTTAGGGGCCTAGAGACCCAGTACTTC
CASSLFRGLETQYF
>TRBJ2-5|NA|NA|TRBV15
TGTGCCACCAGCAGAGATAGGGTACAAGAGACCCAGTACTTC
CATSRDRVQETQYF
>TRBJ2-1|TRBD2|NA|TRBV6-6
TGTGCCTCCATGACTAGCGATGGTATTTACAATGAGCAGTTCTTC
CASMTSDGIYNEQFF
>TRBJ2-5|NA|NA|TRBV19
TGTGCCAGTAGCGGGAGTGGAGAGACCCAGTACTTC
CASSGSGETQYF
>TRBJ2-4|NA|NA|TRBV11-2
TGTGCCAGCAGCTTAGGTGCAGGGGAGATAGACATTCAGTACTTC
CASSLGAGEIDIQYF
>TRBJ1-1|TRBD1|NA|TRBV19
TGTGCCAGTAGTATTAGAGGGGGCGAGTCTGAAGCTTTCTTT
CASSIRGGESEAFF
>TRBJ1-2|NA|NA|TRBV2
TGTGCCAGCACTTTGGGGGCATTAGTGGGTGGCTACACCTTC
CASTLGALVGGYTF